Below are 2 T cell receptor beta chains sequenced from a single sample in a study of control samples from healthy donors and cancer patients. Generated by immunoSEQ multiplex PCR, the TCRdb table keeps only in-frame clones and is missing some. The data show 90,000 to 150,000 clones, with approximately 88% seen just once and approximately 39% held by the top ten. The specimen was blood. The receptor source for this set is a man aged 45 to 65 in good health.

V and J are TRBV5-4 and TRBJ2-5; 10 bases agree with TRBD2. The V and J ends lost 5 bases and 3 bases, in that order; junction bases with no gene match: 7. The V gene's germline CDR1 is SGHNT and CDR2 YYREEE (reference sequence). CDR3 length: 15 amino acids. This CDR3 reads CASRITLAGEETQYF. CDR3 bases: TGTGCCAGCAGGATTACTCTAGCGGGGGAAGAGACCCAGTACTTC.

The chain couples TRBV21-1 to TRBJ1-2; TRBD1, the D gene given by the table, was not confirmed from the DNA. TRBV21-1 is listed as a pseudogene. The CDR3 is 20 residues long. CDR3 sequence reads: CASSTRSSTGGDILNYGYTF. The CDR3, as DNA: TGTGCCAGCAGCACCCGATCTTCGACAGGGGGTGACATCCTCAACTATGGCTACACCTTC.